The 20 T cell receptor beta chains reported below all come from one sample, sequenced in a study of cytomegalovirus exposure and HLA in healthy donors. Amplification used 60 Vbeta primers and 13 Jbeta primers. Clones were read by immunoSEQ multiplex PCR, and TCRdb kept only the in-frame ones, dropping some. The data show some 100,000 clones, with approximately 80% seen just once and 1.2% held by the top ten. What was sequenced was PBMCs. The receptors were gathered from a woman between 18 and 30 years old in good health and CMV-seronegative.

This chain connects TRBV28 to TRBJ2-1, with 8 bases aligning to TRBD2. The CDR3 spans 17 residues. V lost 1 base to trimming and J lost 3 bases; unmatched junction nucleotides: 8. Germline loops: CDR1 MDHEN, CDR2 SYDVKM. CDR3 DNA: TGTGCCAGCAGTTTATCAGCGGGAGAGGGTATCTACAATGAGCAGTTCTTC. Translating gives CASSLSAGEGIYNEQFF.

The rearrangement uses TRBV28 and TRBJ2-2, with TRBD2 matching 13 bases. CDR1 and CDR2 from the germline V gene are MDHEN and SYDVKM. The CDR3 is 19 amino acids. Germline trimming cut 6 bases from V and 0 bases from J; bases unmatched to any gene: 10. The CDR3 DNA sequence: TGTGCCAGCAGCCTGATAACTAGCGGGGGGGGGCCGAACACCGGGGAGCTGTTTTTT. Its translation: CASSLITSGGGPNTGELFF.

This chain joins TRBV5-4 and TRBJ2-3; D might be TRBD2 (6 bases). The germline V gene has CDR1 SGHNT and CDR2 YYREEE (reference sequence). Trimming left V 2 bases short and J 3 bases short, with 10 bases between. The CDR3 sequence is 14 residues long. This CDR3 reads CASSFRDSTDTQYF. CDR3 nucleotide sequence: TGTGCCAGCAGCTTCCGGGACTCAACAGATACGCAGTATTTT.

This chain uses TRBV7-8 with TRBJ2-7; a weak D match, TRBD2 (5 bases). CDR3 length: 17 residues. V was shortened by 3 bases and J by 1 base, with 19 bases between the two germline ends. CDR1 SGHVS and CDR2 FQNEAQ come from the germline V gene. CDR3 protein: CASSLGSPEYGSYEQYF. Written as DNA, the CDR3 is TGTGCCAGCAGCTTGGGGAGCCCGGAGTACGGATCCTACGAGCAGTACTTC.

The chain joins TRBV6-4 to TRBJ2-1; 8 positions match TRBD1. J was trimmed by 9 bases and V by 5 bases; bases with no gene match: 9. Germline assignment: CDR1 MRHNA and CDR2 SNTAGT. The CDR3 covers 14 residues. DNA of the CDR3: TGTGCCAGCAGTATACAGGGGGATACAAGTGAGCAGTTCTTC. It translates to CASSIQGDTSEQFF.

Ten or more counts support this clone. For the CDR3, the DNA is TGCGCCAGCAGCTTGGCCGCAGGTCTCACAAATGAAAAACTGTTTTTT. It codes for CASSLAAGLTNEKLFF. The chain uses TRBV5-1 and TRBJ1-4; D is ambiguous. V dropped 0 bases and J dropped 5 bases, with 14 bases sitting between them. Germline values: CDR1 SGHRS, CDR2 YFSETQ. The CDR3 consists of 16 residues. Full variable domain (outside the CDR3, taken from reference TRBV5-1 and TRBJ1-4): KAGVTQTPRYLIKTRGQQVTLSCSPISGHRSVSWYQQTPGQGLQFLFEYFSETQRNKGNFPGRFSGRQFSNSRSEMNVSTLELGDSALYLCASSLAAGLTNEKLFFGSGTQLSVL.

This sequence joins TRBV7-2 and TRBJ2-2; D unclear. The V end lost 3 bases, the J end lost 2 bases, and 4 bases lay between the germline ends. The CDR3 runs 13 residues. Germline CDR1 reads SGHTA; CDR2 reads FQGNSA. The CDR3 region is CASSLSNTGELFF. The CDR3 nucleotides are TGTGCCAGCAGCTTGAGTAACACCGGGGAGCTGTTTTTT.

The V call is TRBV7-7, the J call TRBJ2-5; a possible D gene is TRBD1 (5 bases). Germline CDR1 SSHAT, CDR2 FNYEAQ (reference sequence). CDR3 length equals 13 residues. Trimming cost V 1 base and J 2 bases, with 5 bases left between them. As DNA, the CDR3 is TGTGCCAGCAGCTTAGAGGGGCAAGAGACCCAGTACTTC. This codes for CASSLEGQETQYF. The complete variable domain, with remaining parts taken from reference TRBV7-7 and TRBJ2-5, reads GAGVSQSPRYKVTKRGQDVTLRCDPISSHATLYWYQQALGQGPEFLTYFNYEAQPDKSGLPSDRFSAERPEGSISTLTIQRTEQRDSAMYRCASSLEGQETQYFGPGTRLLVL.

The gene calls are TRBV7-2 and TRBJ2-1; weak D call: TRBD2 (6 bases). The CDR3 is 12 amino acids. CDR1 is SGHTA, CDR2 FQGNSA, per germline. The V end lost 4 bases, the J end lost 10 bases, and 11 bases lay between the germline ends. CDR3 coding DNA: TGTGCCAGCAGCTCGTACAGCGGGGAGCAGTTCTTC. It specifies CASSSYSGEQFF.

CDR3 protein: CASSFRDSGVTDTQYF. The CDR3 coding sequence is TGTGCCAGCAGTTTCCGGGACAGCGGCGTTACAGATACGCAGTATTTT. This chain joins TRBV27 and TRBJ2-3, with 7 bases identical to TRBD1. With 3 bases clipped from V and 3 bases from J, the junction kept 9 bases outside the gene matches. CDR1 and CDR2 (germline): MNHEY, SMNVEV (reference sequence). The CDR3 extends over 16 amino acids.

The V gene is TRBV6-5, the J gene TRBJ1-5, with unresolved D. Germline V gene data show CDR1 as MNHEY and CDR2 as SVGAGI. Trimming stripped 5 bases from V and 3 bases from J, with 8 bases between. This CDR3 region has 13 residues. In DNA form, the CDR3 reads TGTGCCAGCAGTCCGGGGTCCAATCAGCCCCAGCATTTT. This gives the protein CASSPGSNQPQHF.

The CDR3 spells CASSPSRGTPYNEQFF. The CDR3 region has the DNA TGTGCCAGCAGTCCTTCTAGGGGGACGCCCTACAATGAGCAGTTCTTC. The chain is built from TRBV6-6 and TRBJ2-1, with a tentative D call TRBD1 (6 bases). The ends were cut back, 5 bases at V and 2 bases at J, with 16 bases in the middle. Germline assignment: CDR1 MNHNY and CDR2 SVGAGI (reference sequence). This CDR3 spans 16 amino acids.

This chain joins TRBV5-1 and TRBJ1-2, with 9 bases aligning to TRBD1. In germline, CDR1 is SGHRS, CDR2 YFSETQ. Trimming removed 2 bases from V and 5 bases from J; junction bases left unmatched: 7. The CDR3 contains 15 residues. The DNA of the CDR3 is TGCGCCAGCAGCTTAACAGGGGGCCGGGGATATGGCTACACCTTC. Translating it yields CASSLTGGRGYGYTF.

CDR3 sequence (DNA): TGTGCCAGCAGCCCGTACCGGGATTCCTCCTTTTCTGGGGCCAACGTCCTGACTTTC. Translated: CASSPYRDSSFSGANVLTF. The chain is built from TRBV5-5 and TRBJ2-6, with D possibly TRBD2 on 5 matching bases. CDR1 and CDR2 (germline): SGHKS, YYEKEE (reference sequence). V dropped 4 bases and J dropped 1 base, with 21 bases sitting between them. The CDR3 extends over 19 amino acids. The full variable domain, completed using reference TRBV5-5 and TRBJ2-6, is DAGVTQSPTHLIKTRGQQVTLRCSPISGHKSVSWYQQVLGQGPQFIFQYYEKEERGRGNFPDRFSARQFPNYSSELNVNALLLGDSALYLCASSPYRDSSFSGANVLTFGAGSRLTVL.

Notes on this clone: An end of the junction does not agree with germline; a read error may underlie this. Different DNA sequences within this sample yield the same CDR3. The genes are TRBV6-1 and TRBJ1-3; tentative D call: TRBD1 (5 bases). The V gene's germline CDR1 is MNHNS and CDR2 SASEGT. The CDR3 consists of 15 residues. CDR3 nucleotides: TGCGCCAGCAGCCCCAGGGCAGACTCTGGAAACACCATATATTTT. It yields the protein CASSPRADSGNTIYF.

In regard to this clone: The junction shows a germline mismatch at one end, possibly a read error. In DNA form, the CDR3 reads TGTGCCAGCACCCCAGGACTAGCCTTCACAGATGCGCAGTATTTT. It is translated as CASTPGLAFTDAQYF. V is TRBV27 and J is TRBJ2-3; 8 positions match TRBD2. This CDR3 has 15 residues. Germline assignment: CDR1 MNHEY and CDR2 SMNVEV (reference sequence).

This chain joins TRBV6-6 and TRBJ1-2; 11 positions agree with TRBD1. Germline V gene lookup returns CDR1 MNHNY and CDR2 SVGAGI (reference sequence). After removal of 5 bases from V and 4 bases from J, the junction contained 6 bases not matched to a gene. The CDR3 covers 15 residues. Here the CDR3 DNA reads TGTGCCAGCAGTGGGGCCGGGACAGGGGGCTATGGCTACACCTTC. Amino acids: CASSGAGTGGYGYTF.

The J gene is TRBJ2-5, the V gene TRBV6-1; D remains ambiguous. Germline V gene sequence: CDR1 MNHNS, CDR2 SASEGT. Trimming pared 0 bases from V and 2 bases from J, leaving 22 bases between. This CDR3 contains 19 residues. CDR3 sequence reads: CASSEASWADFAQQETQYF. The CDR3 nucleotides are TGTGCCAGCAGTGAAGCTTCCTGGGCAGATTTCGCGCAACAAGAGACCCAGTACTTC.

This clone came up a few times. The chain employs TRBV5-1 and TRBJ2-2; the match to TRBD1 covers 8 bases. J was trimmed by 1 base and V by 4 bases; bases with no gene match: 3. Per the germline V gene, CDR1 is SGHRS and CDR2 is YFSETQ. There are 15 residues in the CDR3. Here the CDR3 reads CASSLGTGNTGELFF. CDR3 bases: TGCGCCAGCAGCCTAGGGACAGGGAACACCGGGGAGCTGTTTTTT. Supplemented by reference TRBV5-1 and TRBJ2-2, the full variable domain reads KAGVTQTPRYLIKTRGQQVTLSCSPISGHRSVSWYQQTPGQGLQFLFEYFSETQRNKGNFPGRFSGRQFSNSRSEMNVSTLELGDSALYLCASSLGTGNTGELFFGEGSRLTVL.

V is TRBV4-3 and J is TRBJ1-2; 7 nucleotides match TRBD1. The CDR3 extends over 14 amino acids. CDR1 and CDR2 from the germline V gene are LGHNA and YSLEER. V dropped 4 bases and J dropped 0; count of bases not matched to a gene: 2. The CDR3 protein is CASSPGGSNYGYTF. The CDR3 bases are TGCGCCAGCAGCCCAGGGGGGTCTAACTATGGCTACACCTTC.